Listed below are T cell receptor beta chains from one sample, sequenced in a study of T-cell memory formation after mild COVID-19. TCRdb used MiXCR to reprocess the 5' RACE reads, holding one entry per CDR3 protein. The sample yields 85,000 to 120,000 distinct CDR3 sequences, over 15% seen once. Sequenced material: PBMCs or a T cell subset sorted from them (not recorded which). These TCRs come from an adult woman who had mild COVID-19 (a few samples of this study predate the infection). Cell type and time point are not known. The CDR3 runs from the conserved cysteine through the conserved F or W. Fields, in order: V gene, D gene, J gene, clone size, CDR3 protein, CDR3 DNA. D genes are given only for firm matches. Clone size is shown for a subset of rows, as once, few, many or a class of expanded clone.

V gene: TRBV14; D gene: -; J gene: TRBJ2-2; clone size: -; CDR3 protein: CASSSTLWTGELFF; CDR3 DNA: TGTGCCAGCAGTTCTACTCTCTGGACCGGGGAGCTGTTTTTT
V gene: TRBV6-5; D gene: -; J gene: TRBJ2-5; clone size: few; CDR3 protein: CASSYSRLESETQYF; CDR3 DNA: TGTGCCAGCAGTTACTCGCGACTAGAATCCGAGACCCAGTACTTC
V gene: TRBV6-5; D gene: -; J gene: TRBJ2-1; clone size: -; CDR3 protein: CASSGGRISPYNEQFF; CDR3 DNA: TGTGCCAGCAGTGGGGGGCGGATCAGCCCCTACAATGAGCAGTTCTTC
V gene: TRBV27; D gene: -; J gene: TRBJ2-1; clone size: few; CDR3 protein: CASSSLDTYNEQFF; CDR3 DNA: TGTGCCAGCAGTTCACTAGACACTTACAATGAGCAGTTCTTC
V gene: TRBV27; D gene: -; J gene: TRBJ1-3; clone size: -; CDR3 protein: CASSLAAGNTIYF; CDR3 DNA: TGTGCCAGCAGTTTAGCGGCTGGAAACACCATATATTTT
V gene: TRBV5-1; D gene: TRBD1; J gene: TRBJ2-7; clone size: many; CDR3 protein: CASSSGQNYEQYF; CDR3 DNA: TGCGCCAGCAGCTCGGGACAGAACTACGAGCAGTACTTC
V gene: TRBV6-5; D gene: -; J gene: TRBJ2-7; clone size: few; CDR3 protein: CASSRPPYEQYF; CDR3 DNA: TGTGCCAGCAGTCGGCCCCCGTACGAGCAGTACTTC
V gene: TRBV7-6; D gene: -; J gene: TRBJ1-6; clone size: -; CDR3 protein: CASSLGSLGEQDLHF; CDR3 DNA: TGTGCCAGCAGCTTAGGGAGCTTGGGGGAGCAAGACCTCCACTTT
V gene: TRBV23-1; D gene: -; J gene: TRBJ2-6; clone size: -; CDR3 protein: CASSQRHHVGSGANVLTF; CDR3 DNA: TGCGCCAGCAGTCAGCGGCACCATGTGGGCTCTGGGGCCAACGTCCTGACTTTC
V gene: TRBV2; D gene: -; J gene: TRBJ1-1; clone size: -; CDR3 protein: CASTTSGGAFF; CDR3 DNA: TGTGCCAGCACGACGTCGGGCGGGGCTTTCTTT
V gene: TRBV6-5; D gene: -; J gene: TRBJ2-1; clone size: -; CDR3 protein: CASRVGYNEQFF; CDR3 DNA: TGTGCCAGCAGGGTAGGGTACAATGAGCAGTTCTTC
V gene: TRBV7-9; D gene: -; J gene: TRBJ1-4; clone size: many; CDR3 protein: CASSFTDRGGIREKLFF; CDR3 DNA: TGTGCCAGCAGCTTTACCGACCGAGGCGGGATACGGGAAAAACTGTTTTTT
V gene: TRBV5-1; D gene: TRBD2; J gene: TRBJ2-7; clone size: few; CDR3 protein: CASSLYSGNYEQYF; CDR3 DNA: TGCGCCAGCAGCTTGTATAGCGGGAACTACGAGCAGTACTTC
V gene: TRBV14; D gene: -; J gene: TRBJ2-1; clone size: -; CDR3 protein: CASSPRGGINEQFF; CDR3 DNA: TGTGCCAGCAGCCCGCGTGGGGGAATCAATGAGCAGTTCTTC
V gene: TRBV4-1; D gene: -; J gene: TRBJ2-7; clone size: many; CDR3 protein: CASSQVGSGPTSYEQYF; CDR3 DNA: TGCGCCAGCAGCCAAGTGGGTAGCGGCCCGACCTCCTACGAGCAGTACTTC
V gene: TRBV5-1; D gene: -; J gene: TRBJ2-2; clone size: few; CDR3 protein: CASSFLDANTGELFF; CDR3 DNA: TGCGCCAGCAGCTTTTTAGACGCGAACACCGGGGAGCTGTTTTTT